These 24 T cell receptor beta chains were sequenced from one sample in a study of shared clonotypes between healthy human individuals. The table came from immunoSEQ multiplex PCR; TCRdb's copy has only in-frame clones and leaves some out. The table shows about 2.4 million clones, with more than 85% occurring only once. The sequenced sample consisted of naive CD4+ T cells from PBMCs. Subset meaning: CD45RA+ positively selected. Every receptor here comes from a man aged 18 to 35 in good health. Some clones in this sample may be carry-over from other donors' samples.

The V call is TRBV4-2, the J call TRBJ2-5; 11 bases agree with TRBD1. This CDR3 spans 14 amino acids. Germline V gene lookup returns CDR1 LGHNA and CDR2 YNFKEQ. With V trimmed by 4 bases and J by 8 bases, 6 bases remained unmatched. This chain's CDR3 is CASSRKGQGETQYF. CDR3 sequence (DNA): TGTGCCAGCAGCCGGAAGGGACAGGGGGAAACCCAGTACTTC.

The chain recombines TRBV5-1 with TRBJ2-5; TRBD1 agrees at 9 bases. Germline CDR1 reads SGHRS; CDR2 reads YFSETQ. The J segment lost 0 bases and the V segment lost 0 bases, leaving 9 bases of the junction unmatched. This CDR3 region has 18 residues. The CDR3 sequence: CASSLVGTGSAYQETQYF. The CDR3 DNA reads as TGCGCCAGCAGCTTGGTGGGGACAGGGTCCGCTTACCAAGAGACCCAGTACTTC.

The chain joins TRBV5-1 to TRBJ2-2, with D perhaps being TRBD1 or TRBD2 (5 bases each). Between the trimmed V and J ends, which lost 1 base and 4 bases, there was a span of 20 bases. Germline assignment: CDR1 SGHRS and CDR2 YFSETQ. The CDR3 is 18 amino acids. In DNA, the CDR3 is TGCGCCAGCAGCTTGAATAGCCGGGACGGAGTATTCACCGGGGAGCTGTTTTTT. This sequence encodes CASSLNSRDGVFTGELFF.

This sequence joins TRBV5-1 and TRBJ1-1; D might be TRBD1 (6 bases). Germline V lookup: CDR1 SGHRS, CDR2 YFSETQ. This CDR3 is 16 amino acids long. V was trimmed by 4 bases and J by 0 bases, leaving 16 bases between them. The CDR3 DNA sequence: TGCGCCAGCAGCCTTCAGGGGAGGGGTGTGAACACTGAAGCTTTCTTT. Protein product: CASSLQGRGVNTEAFF.

This clone was recorded only once. V is TRBV28 and J is TRBJ1-2; TRBD1 matches at 7 bases. The V gene's germline CDR1 is MDHEN and CDR2 SYDVKM. The CDR3 sequence is 15 residues long. The trim removed 5 bases at V and 1 base at J, leaving 7 bases unmatched. This chain's CDR3 is CASSPLQGFNYGYTF. Here the CDR3 DNA reads TGTGCCAGCAGTCCCTTACAGGGGTTTAACTATGGCTACACCTTC.

This clone was counted a single time. This chain links TRBV6-5 with TRBJ2-1; TRBD2 matches at 8 bases. Germline trimming cut 2 bases from V and 6 bases from J; bases unmatched to any gene: 0. Germline CDR1 MNHEY, CDR2 SVGAGI. This CDR3 has 13 residues. Here the CDR3 DNA reads TGTGCCAGCAGTTACGGGACTAGCAATGAGCAGTTCTTC. Residues: CASSYGTSNEQFF.

This chain uses TRBV28 with TRBJ2-3; D might be TRBD2 (5 bases). Trimming pared 6 bases from V and 4 bases from J, leaving 8 bases between. Germline values: CDR1 MDHEN, CDR2 SYDVKM. The CDR3 totals 12 residues. As DNA, the CDR3 is TGTGCCAGCAGGGGAGTGGCAGATACGCAGTATTTT. This codes for CASRGVADTQYF.

This clone has only one observation. This same CDR3 is encoded by further DNA sequences in the sample. This chain joins TRBV18 and TRBJ2-5, with 8 bases lining up with TRBD1. Germline-derived CDR1 and CDR2 are KGHSH and LQKENI. There are 14 residues in the CDR3. The V and J ends lost 4 bases and 1 base, in that order; junction bases with no gene match: 2. The CDR3: CASSRDRGQETQYF. DNA for the CDR3: TGTGCCAGCTCACGCGACAGGGGCCAAGAGACCCAGTACTTC.

The chain uses TRBV28 and TRBJ2-6; D may correspond to TRBD1 or TRBD2 (5 bases each). The CDR3 has 16 residues. Germline loops: CDR1 MDHEN, CDR2 SYDVKM. Trimming took 5 bases from V and 11 from J, leaving 22 bases between them. CDR3 sequence reads: CASSPRGRGPLDVLTF. DNA of the CDR3: TGTGCCAGCAGTCCGCGAGGCCGGGGCCCATTAGACGTCCTGACTTTC.

The rearrangement uses TRBV6-1 and TRBJ2-1; 7 bases line up with TRBD1. The V gene end was trimmed by 6 bases and the J gene end by 7 bases; junction bases not matched to a gene: 12. Germline V gene data show CDR1 as MNHNS and CDR2 as SASEGT. The CDR3 extends over 15 amino acids. The CDR3 protein is CASRAPGGWGNEQFF. The DNA of the CDR3 is TGTGCCAGCAGAGCCCCAGGGGGTTGGGGGAATGAGCAGTTCTTC.

This sequence joins TRBV29-1 and TRBJ2-7; no reliable D call. Trimming stripped 7 bases from V and 1 base from J, with 14 bases between. CDR1 is SQVTM and CDR2 is ANQGSEA in the germline V gene. This CDR3 region has 13 residues. In DNA form, the CDR3 reads TGCAGCGGGTTGGACGGTGGTTCCTACGAGCAGTACTTC. The encoded protein is CSGLDGGSYEQYF.

This clone was recorded a few times. This chain joins TRBV14 and TRBJ1-1; 12 bases match TRBD1. Trimming removed 4 bases from V and 10 bases from J; junction bases left unmatched: 13. The CDR3 totals 16 residues. In germline, CDR1 is SGHDN, CDR2 FVKESK. CDR3 in DNA: TGTGCCAGCAGCCTATCTTCGGGACAGGGGGCAGTAGGAGCTTTCTTT. Its translation: CASSLSSGQGAVGAFF.

This chain connects TRBV6-5 to TRBJ2-2; D unresolved. The V and J ends lost 0 bases and 13 bases respectively, with 9 bases between them. The CDR3 sequence is 12 residues long. Germline assignment: CDR1 MNHEY and CDR2 SVGAGI. The CDR3 loop reads CASSYSRGRLFF. CDR3 nucleotide sequence: TGTGCCAGCAGTTACTCCCGTGGTCGGCTGTTTTTT.

The chain recombines TRBV2 with TRBJ2-3; 8 bases agree with TRBD2. Trimming removed 7 bases from V and 3 bases from J; junction bases left unmatched: 9. The CDR3 length is 15 residues. Germline CDR1 SNHLY, CDR2 FYNNEI. CDR3 bases: TGTGCCAGCACAAAGGAACTAGCGGCGACAGATACGCAGTATTTT. It yields the protein CASTKELAATDTQYF.

The V gene is TRBV6-1, the J gene TRBJ2-1; TRBD2 matches 9 bases. V dropped 4 bases and J dropped 8; count of bases not matched to a gene: 6. The CDR3 consists of 14 residues. Germline assignment: CDR1 MNHNS and CDR2 SASEGT. CDR3: CASSVREGRDEQFF. For the CDR3, the DNA is TGTGCCAGCAGTGTGCGGGAGGGCCGGGATGAGCAGTTCTTC.

V is TRBV18 and J is TRBJ2-5, with 11 nucleotides matching TRBD2. Germline loops: CDR1 KGHSH, CDR2 LQKENI. The CDR3 totals 17 residues. The trim removed 4 bases at V and 2 bases at J, leaving 9 bases unmatched. Here the CDR3 DNA reads TGTGCCAGCTCACTAAATCAGGGACTAGCGGTACAAGAGACCCAGTACTTC. Translation gives CASSLNQGLAVQETQYF.

Only a few counts were recorded for this clone. V gene TRBV28 combines with J gene TRBJ1-5, with TRBD1 as a possible D gene (6 bases). V dropped 4 bases and J dropped 2 bases, with 18 bases sitting between them. CDR1 and CDR2 (germline): MDHEN, SYDVKM. This CDR3 is built from 17 residues. The CDR3 sequence is CASSSNRVHGRNQPQHF. The DNA of the CDR3 is TGTGCCAGCAGTTCGAACAGGGTACACGGACGCAATCAGCCCCAGCATTTT.

This clone was seen a handful of times. This same CDR3 is encoded by further DNA sequences in the sample. This chain links TRBV28 with TRBJ1-3, with 7 bases fitting TRBD1. The trim removed 5 bases at V and 2 bases at J, leaving 0 bases unmatched. The CDR3 is 13 amino acids. In germline, CDR1 is MDHEN, CDR2 SYDVKM. The CDR3 here is CASSQGAGNTIYF. The CDR3 DNA is TGTGCCAGCAGTCAGGGGGCTGGAAACACCATATATTTT.

The count of this clone is one. DNA for the CDR3: TGTGCCAGCCAAAACCGGGGTAGCAGGGTGGATACGCAGTATTTT. This gives the protein CASQNRGSRVDTQYF. The chain carries TRBV19 and TRBJ2-3; tentatively, D is TRBD1 or TRBD2 (5 bases each). Trimming cost V 9 bases and J 6 bases, with 22 bases left between them. CDR3 length: 15 amino acids. Germline V lookup: CDR1 LNHDA, CDR2 SQIVND (reference sequence).

This chain uses TRBV19 with TRBJ2-1; D uncertain. Germline CDR1 and CDR2: LNHDA and SQIVND (reference sequence). The V gene lost 4 bases and the J gene lost 2 bases, with 9 bases spanning the gap. The CDR3 consists of 14 residues. CDR3 in DNA: TGTGCCAGTAGTAAGGGCGGAACCTACAATGAGCAGTTCTTC. This codes for CASSKGGTYNEQFF.

The chain carries TRBV6-1 and TRBJ2-1; a weak D match, TRBD2 (5 bases). The CDR3 loop spans 13 amino acids. Germline values: CDR1 MNHNS, CDR2 SASEGT. The CDR3 protein is CAGGQRTYNEQFF. The CDR3 DNA is TGTGCAGGCGGGCAGAGAACCTACAATGAGCAGTTCTTC.

This chain links TRBV6-5 with TRBJ1-2; no firm D call. Trimming stripped 0 bases from V and 8 bases from J, with 13 bases between. This CDR3 is 14 amino acids long. CDR1 is MNHEY and CDR2 is SVGAGI in the germline V gene. This CDR3 is CASSYSSAARGYTF. The CDR3 nucleotides are TGTGCCAGCAGTTACTCTTCGGCGGCCCGAGGCTACACCTTC.

This chain links TRBV2 with TRBJ1-5; no reliable D call. The V and J ends lost 7 bases and 1 base respectively, with 8 bases between them. The CDR3 has 13 amino acids. CDR1 and CDR2 from the germline V gene are SNHLY and FYNNEI. The CDR3 DNA follows: TGTGCCAGCATTGGCGACAGCAATCAGCCCCAGCATTTT. Amino acids: CASIGDSNQPQHF. The full variable domain, rest sourced from reference TRBV2 and TRBJ1-5, is EPEVTQTPSHQVTQMGQEVILRCVPISNHLYFYWYRQILGQKVEFLVSFYNNEISEKSEIFDDQFSVERPDGSNFTLKIRSTKLEDSAMYFCASIGDSNQPQHFGDGTRLSIL.

V is TRBV19 and J is TRBJ2-5; D not certain. The V end lost 3 bases, the J end lost 0 bases, and 8 bases lay between the germline ends. The CDR3 runs 14 residues. Germline V gene sequence: CDR1 LNHDA, CDR2 SQIVND (reference sequence). The CDR3 reads CASSIAGHQETQYF. In DNA form, the CDR3 reads TGTGCCAGTAGTATCGCTGGCCACCAAGAGACCCAGTACTTC.